Detailed here is one T cell receptor beta chain. The target antigen is unknown. This CDR3 is 15 amino acids long. Trimming took 8 bases from V and 3 from J, leaving 17 bases between them. CDR1 and CDR2 (germline): MDHEN, SYDVKM. The source of the sample is a study of vaccination effects on CD4 cells after COVID-19. Measured with immunoSEQ multiplex PCR; TCRdb has only the in-frame clones, and not every one. The data show 13,000 to 15,000 clones, with over 65% seen just once and 25% held by the top ten. Expansion of antigen-specific CD4+ T cells with viral peptide pools was carried out by the ViraFEST assay before sequencing. Culture lasted roughly 9 days before CD4+ T cell isolation. A half-volume exchange with IL-2 medium occurred on days 3 and 7.

The sample consisted of CD4+ T cells from PBMCs cultured with HCoV-229E spike peptides, taken before COVID-19 vaccination. The receptor was isolated from a human donor who received a COVID-19 vaccine. The chain couples TRBV28 to TRBJ1-5; no definite D call. CDR3 nucleotide sequence: TGTGCCAGCTGTGACGAGGCTGGGGACAATCAGCCCCAGCATTTT. This encodes CASCDEAGDNQPQHF.